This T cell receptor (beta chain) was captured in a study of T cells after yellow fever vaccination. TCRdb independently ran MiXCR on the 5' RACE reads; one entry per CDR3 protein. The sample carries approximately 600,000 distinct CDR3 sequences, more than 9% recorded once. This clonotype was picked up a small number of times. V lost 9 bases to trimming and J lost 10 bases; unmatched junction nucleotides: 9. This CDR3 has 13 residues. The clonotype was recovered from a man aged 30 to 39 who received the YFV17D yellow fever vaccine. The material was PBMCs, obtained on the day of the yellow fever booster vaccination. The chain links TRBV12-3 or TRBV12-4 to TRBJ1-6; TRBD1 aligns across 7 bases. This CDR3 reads CASSGTDLSPLHF. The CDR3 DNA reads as TGTGCCAGTAGCGGGACAGATTTGTCACCCCTCCACTTT.